A single sample is the source of the 9 T cell receptor beta chains below, sequenced in a study of T-cell reconstitution after alpha-beta-depleted transplantation in children. A library of TCRbeta sequences, prepared with unique molecular identifiers, was generated. TCRdb used MiXCR to reprocess the PCR reads, holding one entry per CDR3 protein. This sample has approximately 110,000 distinct CDR3 sequences, with 23% found just once. The sequencing here drew on PBMCs, mostly from graft donor cells, taken 180 days after TCRalphabeta/CD19-depleted stem cell transplant. All receptors come from a male patient between 2 and 10 years old who had a stem cell transplant for chronic granulomatous disease, so the T cells may come from the graft donor.

The V call is TRBV12-3 or TRBV12-4, the J call TRBJ2-3; TRBD1 agrees at 7 bases. There are 15 residues in the CDR3. The ends lost 1 base at V and 2 bases at J; junction bases unmatched: 3. The DNA of the CDR3 is TGTGCCAGCAGTTTAGGGGACAGTTACACAGATACGCAGTATTTT. Amino acid sequence: CASSLGDSYTDTQYF.

This clonotype was detected only a few times. The chain carries TRBV12-3 or TRBV12-4 and TRBJ2-2; D unresolved. The CDR3 runs 15 residues. V lost 6 bases to trimming and J lost 0 bases, with 11 bases between them. CDR3 in DNA: TGTGCCAGCAGCTTAAGGGTAACGAACACCGGGGAGCTGTTTTTT. Encoded protein: CASSLRVTNTGELFF.

In this sample, this clonotype turned up many times. The genes are TRBV4-1 and TRBJ2-7; weak D call: TRBD2 (5 bases). Trimming removed 2 bases from V and 4 bases from J, with 27 bases in between. The CDR3 has 19 residues. Germline lookup yields CDR1 MGHRA and CDR2 YSYEKL. Here the CDR3 reads CASSQLSLGDARESYEQYF. The CDR3, as DNA: TGCGCCAGCAGCCAATTGTCTTTGGGCGATGCCCGGGAAAGTTACGAGCAGTACTTC.

In its sample, this clonotype was seen once. This sequence joins TRBV25-1 and TRBJ2-5; 10 bases align to TRBD2. Germline V CDR1 and CDR2: MGHDK, SYGVNS. V shed 4 bases and J 5 bases; nucleotides not matched to a gene: 4. The CDR3 spans 14 residues. The CDR3 coding sequence is TGTGCCAGCAGTGCTAGCGGGGGCTGGGAGACCCAGTACTTC. Translated, it gives CASSASGGWETQYF.

This clonotype was observed at least ten times. The genes are TRBV12-3 or TRBV12-4 and TRBJ1-1; 8 positions agree with TRBD1. This CDR3 has 14 amino acids. With V trimmed by 6 bases and J by 2 bases, 5 bases remained unmatched. The CDR3 nucleotides are TGTGCCAGCAGCCGGACAGGGTCTAACACTGAAGCTTTCTTT. Translating gives CASSRTGSNTEAFF.

The chain joins TRBV7-9 to TRBJ2-1; 9 nucleotides align to TRBD2. The CDR3 is 15 residues long. J gave up 6 bases and V 6 bases, and 9 bases lay outside the gene matches. The V gene's germline CDR1 is SEHNR and CDR2 FQNEAQ (reference sequence). The DNA of the CDR3 is TGTGCCAGCAGGTCACATAGCGGGAGAATCAATGAGCAGTTCTTC. Its protein product is CASRSHSGRINEQFF.

This clonotype was recorded at least ten times. CDR3 protein: CASSLYRGRLNEQFF. CDR3 coding DNA: TGTGCCAGCAGCTTATACAGGGGGCGCTTGAATGAGCAGTTCTTC. This chain joins TRBV7-2 and TRBJ2-1; 9 nucleotides line up with TRBD1. The germline V gene encodes CDR1 SGHTA and CDR2 FQGNSA. The CDR3 loop spans 15 amino acids. V was clipped by 2 bases and J by 7 bases; unmatched bases: 6.

This clonotype was seen at least ten times. J is TRBJ2-3 and V is TRBV20-1; 9 bases are a match to TRBD1. This CDR3 is 13 amino acids long. CDR1 is DFQATT and CDR2 is SNEGSKA in the germline V gene (reference sequence). V shed 3 bases and J 5 bases; nucleotides not matched to a gene: 3. The CDR3 DNA reads TGCAGTGCTAGGGGACAGGGTGGAGATACGCAGTATTTT. Protein product: CSARGQGGDTQYF.

This clonotype has only a few counts. V gene TRBV7-2 combines with J gene TRBJ2-1, with TRBD2 as a possible D gene (6 bases). V lost 1 base to trimming and J lost 2 bases, with 12 bases between them. CDR3 length: 16 residues. Germline-derived CDR1 and CDR2 are SGHTA and FQGNSA. The CDR3, as DNA: TGTGCCAGCAGCTTAGGGGGCGGGGTCACCTACAATGAGCAGTTCTTC. Its translation is CASSLGGGVTYNEQFF.